The 5 T cell receptor beta chains below all came from one sample that was sequenced in a study of cytomegalovirus exposure and HLA in healthy donors. The PCR had 60 Vbeta and 13 Jbeta primers. Assay: immunoSEQ multiplex PCR; the TCRdb copy retains only in-frame clones and omits some. The repertoire holds about 190,000 clones, with roughly 86% as singletons. The source material was PBMCs. These receptors all stem from a woman aged 18-29 years in good health and CMV-seronegative.

The chain recombines TRBV30 with TRBJ2-7, with 9 bases lining up with TRBD1. V was pared by 1 base and J by 5 bases, with 0 bases of the junction left unmatched. Per the germline V gene, CDR1 is GTSNPN and CDR2 is SVGIG (reference sequence). The CDR3 runs 12 residues. This CDR3 is CAWSGDRDEQYF. As DNA, the CDR3 is TGTGCCTGGAGTGGGGACAGGGACGAGCAGTACTTC. Based on the CDR3 plus reference TRBV30 and TRBJ2-7, the full variable domain is SQTIHQWPATLVQPVGSPLSLECTVEGTSNPNLYWYRQAAGRGLQLLFYSVGIGQISSEVPQNLSASRPQDRQFILSSKKLLLSDSGFYLCAWSGDRDEQYFGPGTRLTVT.

CDR3: CASSQQGLDEKLFF. CDR3 in DNA: TGTGCCAGCAGCCAACAGGGGCTGGACGAAAAACTGTTTTTT. The rearrangement uses TRBV14 and TRBJ1-4; D possibly corresponds to TRBD1 (6 bases). The CDR3 length is 14 residues. Trimming took off 2 bases at V and 8 bases at J, with 12 bases between the two ends. Germline V CDR1 and CDR2: SGHDN, FVKESK.

This chain connects TRBV9 to TRBJ2-1; D possibly corresponds to TRBD2 (6 bases). Germline V gene sequence: CDR1 SGDLS, CDR2 YYNGEE. The germline V and J ends were trimmed by 0 bases and 6 bases, with 13 bases remaining between them. The CDR3 spans 15 residues. CDR3 residues: CASSVAAGPANEQFF. The CDR3 DNA is TGTGCCAGCAGCGTAGCTGCGGGACCGGCCAATGAGCAGTTCTTC.

The chain has TRBV2 and TRBJ1-1; maybe TRBD1 (5 bases). The ends were cut back, 3 bases at V and 1 base at J, with 12 bases in the middle. The V gene's germline CDR1 is SNHLY and CDR2 FYNNEI. The CDR3 length is 15 residues. CDR3 sequence (DNA): TGTGCCAGCAGTGAGTCTACAGGTGGGAACACTGAAGCTTTCTTT. Translation: CASSESTGGNTEAFF.

The chain recombines TRBV5-1 with TRBJ2-7, with 8 bases that match TRBD1. Unmatched junction bases numbered 2, after V lost 0 bases and J lost 3 bases. The germline V gene has CDR1 SGHRS and CDR2 YFSETQ. The CDR3 has 14 residues. CDR3 sequence (DNA): TGCGCCAGCAGCTTGGACGGGACAGGCTACGAGCAGTACTTC. Translating it yields CASSLDGTGYEQYF.